These 3 T cell receptor beta chains originate from one sample sequenced in a study of T cells in Graves' hyperthyroidism and ophthalmopathy. Amplification of TCR beta CDR3 regions was performed using RNA transcripts as template. Using the HTBI primer set, a first-round RT-PCR was run on the TCR CDR3. TCRdb reprocessed the multiplex PCR reads via MiXCR and lists one record per CDR3 protein. This sample has 550,000 to 600,000 distinct CDR3 sequences, with just over 45% found just once. The sequenced material came from peripheral blood or thyroid tissue (not recorded which). The receptors were gathered from an adult woman with Graves' disease, either hyperthyroidism or ophthalmopathy (not recorded which).

In regard to this clonotype: A read error is possible here, since a much larger clone lies one base away. The chain combines TRBV10-3 with TRBJ2-7; D remains ambiguous. This CDR3 contains 11 residues. Trimming shortened V by 2 bases and J by 4 bases, and 3 bases separated the two germline ends. CDR1 is ENHRY and CDR2 is SYGVKD in the germline V gene. CDR3 region: CAISEGYEQYF. CDR3 in DNA: TGTGCCATCAGTGAGGGGTACGAGCAGTACTTC.

V gene TRBV19 combines with J gene TRBJ1-5, with D hard to call. V was shortened by 10 bases and J by 2 bases, with 12 bases between the two germline ends. The CDR3 has 13 amino acids. CDR1 is LNHDA, CDR2 SQIVND, per germline (reference sequence). Written as DNA, the CDR3 is TGTGCCACCTCGTCGGTCGGCAATCAGCCCCAGCATTTT. It codes for CATSSVGNQPQHF. Together with reference TRBV19 and TRBJ1-5, the CDR3 gives the full variable domain: DGGITQSPKYLFRKEGQNVTLSCEQNLNHDAMYWYRQDPGQGLRLIYYSQIVNDFQKGDIAEGYSVSREKKESFPLTVTSAQKNPTAFYLCATSSVGNQPQHFGDGTRLSIL.

This sequence joins TRBV24-1 and TRBJ2-2; D remains unclear. The CDR3 runs to 16 residues. Germline V gene sequence: CDR1 KGHDR, CDR2 SFDVKD. Trimming removed 7 bases from V and 0 bases from J, with 14 bases in between. The CDR3: CATSGRKIANTGELFF. The CDR3 DNA sequence: TGTGCCACCAGCGGGCGGAAGATAGCGAACACCGGGGAGCTGTTTTTT.